These 3 T cell receptor beta chains were all obtained from the same sample, sequenced in a study of cytomegalovirus exposure and HLA in healthy donors. PCR employed 60 Vbeta and 13 Jbeta primers. The repertoire was sequenced with immunoSEQ multiplex PCR; TCRdb's copy has only in-frame clones and lacks some. The sample has around 200,000 clones, over 70% seen once. Sequencing was carried out using PBMCs. The receptors originated from a woman aged 60-70 years in good health and CMV-seropositive.

The chain employs TRBV7-3 and TRBJ1-1, with TRBD1 as a possible D gene (6 bases). This CDR3 spans 12 amino acids. Germline CDR1 reads SGHTA; CDR2 reads FQGTGA. V was pared by 6 bases and J by 5 bases, with 10 bases between. CDR3 sequence reads: CASSTQGTEAFF. CDR3 bases: TGTGCCAGCAGTACACAGGGAACTGAAGCTTTCTTT.

The chain recombines TRBV9 with TRBJ1-2, with TRBD1 as a possible D gene (6 bases). CDR1 SGDLS and CDR2 YYNGEE come from the germline V gene. CDR3 size: 13 residues. The V end was cut by 3 bases, the J end by 5 bases, with 11 bases between. CDR3 DNA: TGTGCCAGCAGCGCACCGGGACATTATGGCTACACCTTC. As protein: CASSAPGHYGYTF.

The V and J genes are TRBV9 and TRBJ2-3; 13 bases are a match to TRBD2. Losses at the gene ends were 7 bases for V and 0 bases for J; bases not matched to a gene: 2. The length of the CDR3 is 15 residues. From germline, CDR1 is SGDLS and CDR2 YYNGEE. The CDR3 loop is CASGLAGESTDTQYF. DNA for the CDR3: TGTGCCAGCGGACTAGCGGGGGAAAGCACAGATACGCAGTATTTT.